The 10 T cell receptor beta chains below were found in one sample sequenced in a study of T-cell memory formation after mild COVID-19. One entry per CDR3 protein results from TCRdb running MiXCR on the 5' RACE reads. The sample carries fewer than 350,000 distinct CDR3 sequences, roughly 8.2% recorded once. The sample consisted of PBMCs or a T cell subset sorted from them (not recorded which). The receptors derive from a man between 18 and 29 years old who had mild COVID-19 (a few samples of this study predate the infection). Cell type and time point are not known.

This clonotype appeared a few times. The J gene is TRBJ1-6, the V gene TRBV7-2; no clear D. Trimming left V 5 bases short and J 6 bases short, with 14 bases between. The CDR3 is made up of 15 amino acids. Per germline, CDR1 SGHTA and CDR2 FQGNSA. CDR3 DNA sequence: TGTGCCAGCAGCCTCCCTAGTACGGTTAATTCACCCCTCCACTTT. Its translation is CASSLPSTVNSPLHF.

In this sample, this clonotype turned up a few times. The CDR3 DNA sequence: TGCGCCAGCACCTCAGGTTGGTTAGGCTCATTCACAGATACGCAGTATTTT. Translating it yields CASTSGWLGSFTDTQYF. The V and J genes are TRBV5-1 and TRBJ2-3, with D hard to call. Per germline, CDR1 SGHRS and CDR2 YFSETQ. Between the trimmed V and J ends, which lost 6 bases and 2 bases, there was a span of 22 bases. The CDR3 length is 17 residues. The full variable domain, with the rest looked up from reference TRBV5-1 and TRBJ2-3, is KAGVTQTPRYLIKTRGQQVTLSCSPISGHRSVSWYQQTPGQGLQFLFEYFSETQRNKGNFPGRFSGRQFSNSRSEMNVSTLELGDSALYLCASTSGWLGSFTDTQYFGPGTRLTVL.

This clonotype was counted between two and nine times. The chain employs TRBV20-1 and TRBJ2-1, with TRBD2 identical over 7 bases. Germline V CDR1 and CDR2: DFQATT, SNEGSKA (reference sequence). V shed 2 bases and J 6 bases; nucleotides not matched to a gene: 13. There are 16 residues in the CDR3. CDR3 bases: TGCAGTGCTAGATCTCGGGCGGGGGTAGGTTTCAATGAGCAGTTCTTC. This translates into CSARSRAGVGFNEQFF.

This clonotype occurred a few times. The rearrangement links TRBV11-1 to TRBJ2-7; TRBD1 aligns across 9 bases. The ends lost 5 bases at V and 5 bases at J; junction bases unmatched: 4. The CDR3 extends over 13 amino acids. CDR1 SGHAT and CDR2 FQDESV come from the germline V gene (reference sequence). The CDR3 reads CASSRDRVHEQYF. CDR3 DNA sequence: TGTGCCAGCAGCCGGGACAGGGTGCACGAGCAGTACTTC.

This clonotype appeared a few times. The V gene is TRBV11-2, the J gene TRBJ2-3; 7 bases fit TRBD2. The junction had 7 bases not matched to a gene; V was cut back by 7 bases and J by 0 bases. The CDR3 is made up of 15 amino acids. CDR1 and CDR2 (germline): SGHAT, FQNNGV. The CDR3 nucleotides are TGTGCCAGCAAAAGCCAGCGGGGCAGCACAGATACGCAGTATTTT. Its protein is CASKSQRGSTDTQYF. Complete variable domain (other parts from reference TRBV11-2 and TRBJ2-3): EAGVAQSPRYKIIEKRQSVAFWCNPISGHATLYWYQQILGQGPKLLIQFQNNGVVDDSQLPKDRFSAERLKGVDSTLKIQPAKLEDSAVYLCASKSQRGSTDTQYFGPGTRLTVL.

This clonotype was picked up many times. This rearrangement joins TRBV5-1 to TRBJ2-6; D not certain. CDR1 and CDR2 from the germline V gene are SGHRS and YFSETQ. V was pared by 5 bases and J by 4 bases, with 13 bases between. The CDR3 spans 15 residues. This CDR3 is CASSLDRAGANVLTF. CDR3 nucleotides: TGCGCCAGCAGTCTCGATCGGGCCGGGGCCAACGTCCTGACTTTC.

This clonotype was counted ten times or more. The gene calls are TRBV7-2 and TRBJ2-1; maybe TRBD1 (5 bases). Germline CDR1 SGHTA, CDR2 FQGNSA. V was clipped by 3 bases and J by 9 bases, with 15 bases between them. The CDR3 contains 14 residues. The CDR3 region has the DNA TGTGCCAGCAGCTTTGGGGCTCGGTATACTGAGCAGTTCTTC. This codes for CASSFGARYTEQFF.

This clonotype occurred a few times. The J gene is TRBJ2-7, the V gene TRBV20-1; 10 bases line up with TRBD1. The germline CDR1 and CDR2 sequences are DFQATT and SNEGSKA (reference sequence). This CDR3 comprises 14 residues. Germline trimming cut 3 bases from V and 5 bases from J; bases unmatched to any gene: 7. The CDR3 region is CSASSGTGVNEQYF. CDR3 in DNA: TGCAGTGCTAGTTCCGGGACAGGGGTCAACGAGCAGTACTTC.

This clonotype was seen just once. The chain combines TRBV7-8 with TRBJ2-3; 7 nucleotides align to TRBD1. This CDR3 is 18 amino acids long. Germline-derived CDR1 and CDR2 are SGHVS and FQNEAQ. Trimming removed 5 bases from V and 3 bases from J; junction bases left unmatched: 17. The DNA of the CDR3 is TGTGCCAGCAGCCGACCCGAACAGGGGCGGGTTTCGACAGATACGCAGTATTTT. Its translation is CASSRPEQGRVSTDTQYF.

This clonotype was picked up many times. The chain carries TRBV12-3 or TRBV12-4 and TRBJ2-2; D gene unclear. V gave up 2 bases and J gave up 1 base, with 8 bases separating them. The CDR3 covers 15 residues. The chain's CDR3 is CASSLMAVNTGELFF. In DNA form, the CDR3 reads TGTGCCAGCAGTTTAATGGCGGTGAACACCGGGGAGCTGTTTTTT.